The present T cell receptor beta chain was sequenced within a study of OX40 agonist ivuxolimab in advanced cancers. Study-level information: Ivuxolimab, an antibody that agonizes OX40 (CD134), was administered to the patients. Mean age around 60 years, range about 23 to 85; 82.7% male.

The CDR3 is 13 residues long. V was shortened by 6 bases and J by 5 bases, with 13 bases between the two germline ends. The germline V gene has CDR1 MDHEN and CDR2 SYDVKM. Sequenced by immunoSEQ multiplex PCR; TCRdb stores in-frame clones only, minus some. This sample has around 15,000 clones, with 65% to 90% found just once. Excluded were patients having autoimmune disease history or systemic immunosuppression. This sequence was found in an adult with an advanced solid tumor such as melanoma, head and neck, liver or kidney cancer. The rearrangement links TRBV28 to TRBJ2-5; D perhaps matches TRBD2 (5 bases). The material sequenced was CD4+ or CD8+ T cells sorted from blood, taken in a trial of the OX40 agonist ivuxolimab. The CDR3 spells CASRGDPEETQYF. Written as DNA, the CDR3 is TGTGCCAGCAGGGGAGACCCAGAGGAGACCCAGTACTTC.